These 26 T cell receptor beta chains were sequenced from one sample in a study of shared clonotypes between healthy human individuals. Measured with immunoSEQ multiplex PCR; TCRdb has only the in-frame clones, and not every one. Here the sample spans about a million clones, over 75% being singletons. The source material was memory CD4+ T cells sorted from blood. Subset reported: CD45RA-negative fraction. The receptors come from a man between 18 and 29 years old in good health.

V gene TRBV5-1 combines with J gene TRBJ1-1; 10 positions match TRBD1. Germline values: CDR1 SGHRS, CDR2 YFSETQ. V was pared by 4 bases and J by 5 bases, with 11 bases of the junction left unmatched. This CDR3 contains 16 residues. Here the CDR3 reads CASSPDRTGGRTEAFF. The CDR3 DNA follows: TGCGCCAGCAGCCCGGATAGGACAGGGGGACGTACTGAAGCTTTCTTT.

This clone was counted only a few times. The CDR3 loop is CASRSSEAYNSPLHF. CDR3 nucleotide sequence: TGTGCCAGCAGGAGCTCTGAGGCATATAATTCACCCCTCCACTTT. The gene calls are TRBV6-5 and TRBJ1-6; no definite D call. The CDR3 has 15 residues. From germline, CDR1 is MNHEY and CDR2 SVGAGI. Trimming took off 6 bases at V and 4 bases at J, with 13 bases between the two ends.

A remark on this clone: The junction departs from germline at one end; a sequencing error may be responsible. CDR3 in amino acids: CASSLTGRQETQYF. The CDR3 DNA sequence: TGTGCTAGCAGCTTGACAGGGAGGCAAGAGACCCAGTACTTC. This chain joins TRBV7-7 and TRBJ2-5; D is possibly TRBD1 (7 bases). Per the germline V gene, CDR1 is SSHAT and CDR2 is FNYEAQ (reference sequence). CDR3 length: 14 residues.

V gene TRBV2 combines with J gene TRBJ2-2, with 7 bases lining up with TRBD1. Germline-derived CDR1 and CDR2 are SNHLY and FYNNEI. Losses at the gene ends were 4 bases for V and 5 bases for J; bases not matched to a gene: 7. This CDR3 is built from 15 residues. CDR3 coding DNA: TGTGCCAGCAGTGTTGAGGGGGCGAGAACCGGGGAGCTGTTTTTT. Translation gives CASSVEGARTGELFF.

J is TRBJ2-2 and V is TRBV9, with TRBD1 identical over 11 bases. The length of the CDR3 is 16 residues. Germline V gene data show CDR1 as SGDLS and CDR2 as YYNGEE. With 4 bases clipped from V and 5 bases from J, the junction kept 7 bases outside the gene matches. CDR3 DNA sequence: TGTGCCAGCAGCCCAGAGGGACAGGGGGTAACCGGGGAGCTGTTTTTT. Protein sequence: CASSPEGQGVTGELFF.

This chain uses TRBV7-8 with TRBJ1-1; D is ambiguous. V lost 4 bases and J 1 base, leaving 10 bases between the germline ends. CDR3 length: 14 amino acids. Germline V gene data show CDR1 as SGHVS and CDR2 as FQNEAQ. The CDR3 DNA follows: TGTGCCAGCAGCTGGGGAGCAGGGAACACTGAAGCTTTCTTT. Translated: CASSWGAGNTEAFF.

The rearrangement joins TRBV7-2 to TRBJ2-7; 8 nucleotides agree with TRBD2. The J segment lost 0 bases and the V segment lost 5 bases, leaving 3 bases of the junction unmatched. The CDR3 totals 14 residues. CDR1 and CDR2 (germline): SGHTA, FQGNSA. The CDR3 DNA follows: TGTGCCAGCAGCATCAGCGGGAGCTCCTACGAGCAGTACTTC. Protein: CASSISGSSYEQYF.

This clone was recorded once. Additional DNA sequences in this sample encode the identical CDR3. The chain is built from TRBV18 and TRBJ1-1; a possible D gene is TRBD1 (5 bases). V was trimmed by 1 base and J by 4 bases, leaving 7 bases between them. Per the germline V gene, CDR1 is KGHSH and CDR2 is LQKENI. The CDR3 spans 13 residues. DNA for the CDR3: TGTGCCAGCTCACCACGGGGGGGCACTGAAGCTTTCTTT. Protein product: CASSPRGGTEAFF.

The V gene is TRBV30, the J gene TRBJ2-3; D call uncertain. The CDR3 totals 10 residues. Germline lookup yields CDR1 GTSNPN and CDR2 SVGIG (reference sequence). The germline V and J ends were trimmed by 6 bases and 5 bases, with 6 bases remaining between them. The CDR3 protein is CACYIDTQYF. The CDR3 DNA reads TGTGCCTGTTACATAGATACGCAGTATTTT. Full variable domain (missing parts from reference TRBV30 and TRBJ2-3): SQTIHQWPATLVQPVGSPLSLECTVEGTSNPNLYWYRQAAGRGLQLLFYSVGIGQISSEVPQNLSASRPQDRQFILSSKKLLLSDSGFYLCACYIDTQYFGPGTRLTVL.

The J gene is TRBJ2-7, the V gene TRBV18; TRBD1 might be the D (6 bases). This CDR3 region has 13 residues. From germline, CDR1 is KGHSH and CDR2 LQKENI. The V gene lost 5 bases and the J gene lost 5 bases, with 13 bases spanning the gap. CDR3 region: CASSGLGADEQYF. In nucleotides, the CDR3 is TGTGCCAGCTCAGGGCTGGGGGCGGACGAGCAGTACTTC.

The chain couples TRBV5-1 to TRBJ2-7; D is possibly TRBD1 (6 bases). Germline V gives CDR1 SGHRS, CDR2 YFSETQ. The CDR3 has 18 amino acids. The germline V and J ends were trimmed by 0 bases and 0 bases, with 19 bases remaining between them. The CDR3 sequence is CASSLGGTRGILSYEQYF. CDR3 nucleotide sequence: TGCGCCAGCAGCTTGGGAGGGACACGGGGAATCCTCTCCTACGAGCAGTACTTC.

This chain connects TRBV6-6 to TRBJ2-7; D perhaps matches TRBD1 (6 bases). From germline, CDR1 is MNHNY and CDR2 SVGAGI (reference sequence). The V and J ends lost 2 bases and 7 bases respectively, with 15 bases between them. CDR3 size: 14 residues. The CDR3 DNA follows: TGTGCCAGCAGTTACCGGACAGTTACTAGGGAGCAGTACTTC. This translates into CASSYRTVTREQYF.

The chain recombines TRBV10-3 with TRBJ1-4; D unclear. The CDR3 runs to 14 residues. V was pared by 6 bases and J by 4 bases, with 12 bases between. Germline loops: CDR1 ENHRY, CDR2 SYGVKD. CDR3 bases: TGTGCCATCAGAGATGGCAGGAATAATGAAAAACTGTTTTTT. It is translated as CAIRDGRNNEKLFF.

The chain combines TRBV14 with TRBJ2-7; no firm D call. There are 15 residues in the CDR3. Per the germline V gene, CDR1 is SGHDN and CDR2 is FVKESK. Deletions cut 0 bases from V and 0 bases from J, with 9 bases between. The CDR3 region has the DNA TGTGCCAGCAGCCAAGAACCGGTTTACTCCTACGAGCAGTACTTC. Translated, it gives CASSQEPVYSYEQYF.

Comments on this clone: The sample has other DNA sequences that encode this CDR3 too. The rearrangement uses TRBV20-1 and TRBJ1-2; no definite D call. The germline V gene has CDR1 DFQATT and CDR2 SNEGSKA (reference sequence). V lost 5 bases and J lost 7, with 8 bases in between. The CDR3 sequence is 10 residues long. The CDR3 DNA is TGCAGTGCTCCCTTGGGTGGCTACACCTTC. It yields the protein CSAPLGGYTF.

A remark on this clone: Other DNA sequences in the same sample also yield this CDR3. In nucleotides, the CDR3 is TGTGCCAGCTCACCAGGACAGGGAACTAATGAAAAACTGTTTTTT. Translating it yields CASSPGQGTNEKLFF. The rearrangement links TRBV18 to TRBJ1-4, with TRBD1 matching over 8 bases. V trimming: 2 bases; J trimming: 1 base; junction bases outside the gene matches: 0. Germline V gene data show CDR1 as KGHSH and CDR2 as LQKENI. The CDR3 spans 15 residues.

V usage is TRBV18 and J usage is TRBJ1-2; D is uncertain. Trimming removed 6 bases at V and 6 bases at J, with 17 bases between. Germline-derived CDR1 and CDR2 are KGHSH and LQKENI. The length of the CDR3 is 14 residues. The CDR3 is CASSFTAGFDGYTF. The DNA for the CDR3 is TGTGCCAGCTCTTTCACGGCAGGTTTCGATGGCTACACCTTC. The full variable domain, with the rest looked up from reference TRBV18 and TRBJ1-2, is NAGVMQNPRHLVRRRGQEARLRCSPMKGHSHVYWYRQLPEEGLKFMVYLQKENIIDESGMPKERFSAEFPKEGPSILRIQQVVRGDSAAYFCASSFTAGFDGYTFGSGTRLTVV.

This chain links TRBV6-5 with TRBJ2-5, with TRBD2 as a possible D gene (5 bases). This CDR3 has 14 residues. Deletions cut 9 bases from V and 7 bases from J, with 21 bases between. Germline V gives CDR1 MNHEY, CDR2 SVGAGI. The CDR3 region has the DNA TGTGCCAGTTGGTCGACGGGTTTGGCGGGGACCCAGTACTTC. Residues: CASWSTGLAGTQYF.

This clone was detected only once. This rearrangement joins TRBV10-1 to TRBJ2-7; D remains unclear. Germline lookup yields CDR1 WNHNN and CDR2 SYGVQD (reference sequence). The V and J ends lost 5 bases and 4 bases respectively, with 27 bases between them. The CDR3 covers 18 residues. CDR3 nucleotides: TGCGCCAGCAGTCCCCTTCAAGGAATACGATGTCTCAGGTACGAGCAGTACTTC. This gives the protein CASSPLQGIRCLRYEQYF.

This clone was seen only a few times. The chain employs TRBV7-8 and TRBJ1-2; no definite D call. Germline lookup yields CDR1 SGHVS and CDR2 FQNEAQ. The germline V and J ends were trimmed by 5 bases and 5 bases, with 12 bases remaining between them. CDR3 length: 13 residues. The CDR3 coding sequence is TGTGCCAGCAGCCCATCCAGGTCGTATGGCTACACCTTC. Translating gives CASSPSRSYGYTF.

This chain joins TRBV19 and TRBJ1-6; perhaps TRBD1 as D (5 bases). The CDR3 has 14 residues. Germline V lookup: CDR1 LNHDA, CDR2 SQIVND (reference sequence). Trimming shortened V by 5 bases and J by 10 bases, and 15 bases separated the two germline ends. CDR3 sequence: CASSLGQTGSPLHF. The DNA of the CDR3 is TGTGCCAGTAGTCTGGGGCAAACGGGGTCACCCCTCCACTTT.

This clone was observed a few times. V usage is TRBV18 and J usage is TRBJ2-1, with 9 bases lining up with TRBD2. Trimming at V came to 8 bases and at J to 8 bases, leaving 10 bases not matched to a gene. The V gene's germline CDR1 is KGHSH and CDR2 LQKENI. The CDR3 spans 14 residues. The CDR3 loop is CASQASGGTHEQFF. In nucleotides, the CDR3 is TGTGCCAGCCAAGCAAGCGGGGGGACCCATGAGCAGTTCTTC. The full variable domain, its missing parts supplied by reference TRBV18 and TRBJ2-1, is NAGVMQNPRHLVRRRGQEARLRCSPMKGHSHVYWYRQLPEEGLKFMVYLQKENIIDESGMPKERFSAEFPKEGPSILRIQQVVRGDSAAYFCASQASGGTHEQFFGPGTRLTVL.

This clone was counted once. The chain joins TRBV7-9 to TRBJ1-1; D is unclear. Germline values: CDR1 SEHNR, CDR2 FQNEAQ (reference sequence). V was cut by 5 bases and J by 0 bases, with 13 bases left in between. The CDR3 is 15 residues long. In DNA, the CDR3 is TGTGCCAGCAGCCGTCACCGCGACGTGAACACTGAAGCTTTCTTT. Protein product: CASSRHRDVNTEAFF.

This rearrangement joins TRBV20-1 to TRBJ2-7; D not certain. The germline CDR1 and CDR2 sequences are DFQATT and SNEGSKA (reference sequence). The CDR3 extends over 11 amino acids. V was pared by 3 bases and J by 5 bases, with 8 bases between. In DNA form, the CDR3 reads TGCAGTGCTAGTGGTCGGGACGAGCAGTACTTC. Translation: CSASGRDEQYF.

The V gene is TRBV10-3, the J gene TRBJ2-1; 11 nucleotides agree with TRBD2. Germline loops: CDR1 ENHRY, CDR2 SYGVKD. V dropped 4 bases and J dropped 6; count of bases not matched to a gene: 8. This CDR3 is built from 16 residues. The CDR3 protein is CAISGLGTSGPNEQFF. The CDR3 DNA reads as TGTGCCATCAGTGGCCTCGGGACTAGCGGCCCCAATGAGCAGTTCTTC.

This clone was counted only a few times. The chain recombines TRBV30 with TRBJ2-2, with 7 bases aligning to TRBD1. J gave up 7 bases and V 2 bases, and 4 bases lay outside the gene matches. Germline V gives CDR1 GTSNPN, CDR2 SVGIG (reference sequence). The CDR3 covers 13 residues. CDR3 in DNA: TGTGCCTGGAGTCGCCAGGGGGTCGGGGAGCTGTTTTTT. It codes for CAWSRQGVGELFF.